This is a list of T cell receptor beta chains from one sample in a study of early T cells in non-severe SARS-CoV-2 infection. Each CDR3 protein gets one entry after TCRdb re-called the 5' RACE reads with MiXCR. In the table there are some 83,000 distinct CDR3 sequences, roughly a tenth of which are singletons. Sequenced material: whole blood, taken at baseline. These receptors came from an adult who was a healthcare worker with PCR-confirmed SARS-CoV-2 infection or an uninfected control (not recorded which). Both conserved end residues are part of each CDR3. A D gene is named only where the DNA matches it firmly. Clone size, where shown, is once, few, many, or a class for clones that have expanded.

TRBJ1-2 TRBV12-3/TRBV12-4 TRBD1 many TGTGCCAGCAGTAGAGCAGGGACAGGGGCCTATGGCTACACCTTC CASSRAGTGAYGYTF
TRBJ2-1 TRBV6-4 . many TGTGCCAGCAGTGACTCGGAGAGGAATGAGCAGTTCTTC CASSDSERNEQFF
TRBJ1-1 TRBV6-1 . many TGTGCCAGCACCCTAGGGCCCAATCTCCCCGAAGCTTTCTTT CASTLGPNLPEAFF
TRBJ2-1 TRBV5-1 TRBD2 few TGCGCCAGCAGCAGCACCCTAGCGGGAGTCAACAATGAGCAGTTCTTC CASSSTLAGVNNEQFF
TRBJ1-6 TRBV27 . . TGTGCCAGCAGTACGACAGCCTATAATTCACCCCTCCACTTT CASSTTAYNSPLHF
TRBJ2-7 TRBV5-1 TRBD2 . TGCGCCAGCAGAAAGGAAGCGGGAGTTCTCGAGCAGTACTTC CASRKEAGVLEQYF
TRBJ2-2 TRBV7-6 . many TGTGCCAGCAGCTGGACTTTGGAGGTGAACACCGGGGAGCTGTTTTTT CASSWTLEVNTGELFF
TRBJ2-4 TRBV19 . many TGTGCCAGTCTAACAGCGGCCAAAAACATTCAGTACTTC CASLTAAKNIQYF
TRBJ2-5 TRBV6-2/TRBV6-3 . few TGTGCCAGTGGACAGTCTACGAGGGAGACCCAGTACTTC CASGQSTRETQYF
TRBJ1-6 TRBV6-4 . many TGTGCCAGCAGTCCCGGACAGAAACATTCACCCCTCCACTTT CASSPGQKHSPLHF
TRBJ2-7 TRBV28 . few TGTGCCACCATGGGGGGAGCACCCTACGAGCAGTACTTC CATMGGAPYEQYF
TRBJ2-7 TRBV19 TRBD1 . TGTGCCAGTAGTCCCATGACAGGGAACCACGAGCAGTACTTC CASSPMTGNHEQYF
TRBJ1-2 TRBV5-3 . . TGTGCCAGAAGCTTTTTCTGTCGTCGATGCTATGGCTACACCTTC CARSFFCRRCYGYTF
TRBJ2-7 TRBV28 TRBD2 many TGTGCCAGCAGTTCCTATCCGGCTAGCGGGATCAGCTCCTACGAGCAGTACTTC CASSSYPASGISSYEQYF
TRBJ1-1 TRBV20-1 . few TGCAGTGCTAGATGGAGGGGACACTCGACATCCGCGAACACTGAAGCTTTCTTT CSARWRGHSTSANTEAFF